This T cell receptor (beta chain) was captured by sequencing in a study of cytomegalovirus exposure and HLA in healthy donors. Overall study: In an early release, HLA-typed donors contributed 77 million or so unique TCR sequences. Whole-study results and caveats: Prediction of most subjects' HLA-A and HLA-B alleles by TCR beta sequences was reportedly accurate. Associated with cytomegalovirus, according to the listing, were around 160 TCR beta chains. Across all donors, roughly uniform sequencing depth was an assumption of the presence/absence analyses.

CDR3 length: 14 amino acids. With V trimmed by 4 bases and J by 7 bases, 5 bases remained unmatched. CDR1 and CDR2 from the germline V gene are SGHRS and YFSETQ. The PCR had 60 Vbeta and 13 Jbeta primers. Libraries were prepared by immunoSEQ multiplex PCR; TCRdb keeps only in-frame clonotypes and omits some of them. The data show approximately 190,000 clones, approximately 80% seen once. About this clone: As yet, its antigen is unknown.

The TCR sequence derives from a woman aged 45-65 years in good health and CMV-seropositive. The chain employs TRBV5-1 and TRBJ2-2; 9 nucleotides align to TRBD1. Sample: PBMCs. The CDR3 nucleotides read TGCGCCAGCAGCCTCAACAGGGGGCGCGGGGAGCTGTTTTTT. This gives the protein CASSLNRGRGELFF.